This T cell receptor (beta chain) was sequenced in a study of CD8 T cell repertoires and HIV-1 epitope variants. Study overall: Separate wells received one of Twenty-five Gag or Nef variant peptides. Control wells had CMV/EBV/flu peptides, negative Ebola AY9, or no peptide. General study results and limits: The TAALDMSHF plasma variant had no responses, unlike KF9 (about 5 clonotypes) and HW9 (one).

Sequencing of TCR beta CDR3 used immunoSEQ survey depth. This table comes from immunoSEQ multiplex PCR, and its TCRdb copy is limited to in-frame clones, with some not included. This sample has 4,500 to 5,500 clones, with under 70% found just once. Germline V gene lookup returns CDR1 SGHDT and CDR2 YYEEEE. The CDR3 runs 15 residues. Trimming shortened V by 1 base and J by 7 bases, and 17 bases separated the two germline ends. A word on this clone: As yet, its antigen is unknown.

The chain joins TRBV5-6 to TRBJ1-2; possible D gene TRBD1, 6 bases. The TCR sequence derives from a male donor with HIV. Sample: cultured CD8+ T cells derived from PBMCs. The CDR3 DNA follows: TGTGCCAGCAGCTTGCAAGGTATAGGGACACGTGGCTACACCTTC. Residues: CASSLQGIGTRGYTF.